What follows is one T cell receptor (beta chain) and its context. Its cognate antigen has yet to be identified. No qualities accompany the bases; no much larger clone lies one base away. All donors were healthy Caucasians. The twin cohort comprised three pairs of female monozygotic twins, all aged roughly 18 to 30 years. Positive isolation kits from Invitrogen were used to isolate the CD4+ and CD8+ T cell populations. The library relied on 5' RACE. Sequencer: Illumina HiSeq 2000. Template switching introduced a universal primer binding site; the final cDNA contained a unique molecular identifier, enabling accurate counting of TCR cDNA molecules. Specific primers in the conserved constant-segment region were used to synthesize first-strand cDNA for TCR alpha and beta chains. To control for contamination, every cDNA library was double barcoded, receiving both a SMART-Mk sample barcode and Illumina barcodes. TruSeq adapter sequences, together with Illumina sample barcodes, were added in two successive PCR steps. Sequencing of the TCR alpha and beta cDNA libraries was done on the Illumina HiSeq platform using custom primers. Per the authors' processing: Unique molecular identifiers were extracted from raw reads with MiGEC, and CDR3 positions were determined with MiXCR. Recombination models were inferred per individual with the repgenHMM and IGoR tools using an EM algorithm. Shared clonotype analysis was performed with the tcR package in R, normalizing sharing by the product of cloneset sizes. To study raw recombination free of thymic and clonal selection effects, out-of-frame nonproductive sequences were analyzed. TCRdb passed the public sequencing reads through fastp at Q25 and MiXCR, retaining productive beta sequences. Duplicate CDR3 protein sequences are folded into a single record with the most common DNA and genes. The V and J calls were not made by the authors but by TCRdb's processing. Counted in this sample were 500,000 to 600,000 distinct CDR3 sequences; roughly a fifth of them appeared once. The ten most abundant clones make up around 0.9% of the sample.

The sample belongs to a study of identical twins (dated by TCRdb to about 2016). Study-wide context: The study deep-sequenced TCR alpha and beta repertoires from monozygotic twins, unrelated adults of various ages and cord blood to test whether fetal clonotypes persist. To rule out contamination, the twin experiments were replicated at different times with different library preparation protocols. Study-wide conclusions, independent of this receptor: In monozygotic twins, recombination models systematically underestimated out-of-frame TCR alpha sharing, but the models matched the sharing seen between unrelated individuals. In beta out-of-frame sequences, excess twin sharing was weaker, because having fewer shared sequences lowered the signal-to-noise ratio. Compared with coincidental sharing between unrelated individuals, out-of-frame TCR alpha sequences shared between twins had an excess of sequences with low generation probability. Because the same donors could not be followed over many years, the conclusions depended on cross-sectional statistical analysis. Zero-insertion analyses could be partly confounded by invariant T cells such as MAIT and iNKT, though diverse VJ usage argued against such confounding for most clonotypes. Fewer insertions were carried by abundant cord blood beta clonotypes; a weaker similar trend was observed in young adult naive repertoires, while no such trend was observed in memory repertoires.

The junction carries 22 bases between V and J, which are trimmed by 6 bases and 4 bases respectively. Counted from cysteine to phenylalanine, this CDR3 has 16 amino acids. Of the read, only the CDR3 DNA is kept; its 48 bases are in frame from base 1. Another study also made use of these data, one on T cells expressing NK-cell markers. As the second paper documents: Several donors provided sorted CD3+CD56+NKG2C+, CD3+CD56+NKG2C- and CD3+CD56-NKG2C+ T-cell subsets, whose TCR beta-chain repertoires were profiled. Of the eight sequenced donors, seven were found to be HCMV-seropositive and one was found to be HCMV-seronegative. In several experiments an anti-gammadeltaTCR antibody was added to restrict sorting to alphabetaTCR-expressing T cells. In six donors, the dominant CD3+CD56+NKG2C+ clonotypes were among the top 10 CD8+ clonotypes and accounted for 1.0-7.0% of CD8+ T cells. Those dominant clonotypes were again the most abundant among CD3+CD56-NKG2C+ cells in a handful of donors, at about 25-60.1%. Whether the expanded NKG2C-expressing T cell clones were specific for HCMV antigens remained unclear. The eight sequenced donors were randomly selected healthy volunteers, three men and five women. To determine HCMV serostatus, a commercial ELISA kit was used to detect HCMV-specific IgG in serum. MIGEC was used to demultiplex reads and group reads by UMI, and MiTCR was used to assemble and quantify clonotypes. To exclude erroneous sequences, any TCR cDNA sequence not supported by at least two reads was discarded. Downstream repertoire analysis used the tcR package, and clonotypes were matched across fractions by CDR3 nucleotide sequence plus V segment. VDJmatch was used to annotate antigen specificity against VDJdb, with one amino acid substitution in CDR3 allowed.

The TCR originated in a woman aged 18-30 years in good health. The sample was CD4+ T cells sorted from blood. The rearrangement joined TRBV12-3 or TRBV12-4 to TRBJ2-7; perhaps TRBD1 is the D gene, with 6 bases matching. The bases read TGTGCCAGCAGCCACCCCAGGGGCAGCGCGGCATACGAGCAGTACTTC. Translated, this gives CASSHPRGSAAYEQYF.